The present T cell receptor beta chain was sequenced within a study of beta chain features in type 1 diabetes. Sequencing targeted expressed TCRB transcripts, as all isolated RNA had been reverse transcribed. Produced via immunoSEQ multiplex PCR; TCRdb's table is partial and in-frame only. The sample includes fewer than 45,000 clones, about two thirds of them seen just once. V shed 5 bases and J shed 7 bases, with 12 bases lying between them. The CDR3 has 13 residues. Per the germline V gene, CDR1 is SGHTA and CDR2 is FQGTGA. Input material: Tregs from blood. This chain joins TRBV7-3 and TRBJ2-1; D gene ambiguous. The TCR originated in a woman under 40 in good health. This chain's CDR3 is CASSPPPRNEQFF. The CDR3 bases are TGTGCCAGCAGCCCCCCTCCTCGGAATGAGCAGTTCTTC.